The following is a T cell receptor beta chain sequence with its context. This specimen comes from a study of shared clonotypes between healthy human individuals. The trim removed 2 bases at V and 6 bases at J, leaving 7 bases unmatched. The CDR3 sequence is 16 residues long. Germline V gene lookup returns CDR1 MNHEY and CDR2 SVGAGI. Here immunoSEQ multiplex PCR was the method, and the copy in TCRdb shows in-frame clones only, minus some. The data show under 1,900,000 clones, approximately 98.5% seen once. The receptor comes from a man aged 25-45 years in good health. This sequence joins TRBV6-5 and TRBJ2-7; TRBD2 matches at 13 bases. Source material: naive CD4+ T cells sorted from blood. Indicated subset: CD45RA+ positively selected. The DNA of the CDR3 is TGTGCCAGCAGTTACCTGCCCGGGACTAGCGGGATCGAGCAGTACTTC. Its protein product is CASSYLPGTSGIEQYF.